This T cell receptor (beta chain) is drawn from a study of blood T cell repertoires in COVID-19. This clone is a singleton in its sample. The sample has other DNA sequences that encode this CDR3 too. CDR1 is LNHNV, CDR2 YYDKDF, per germline (reference sequence). The length of the CDR3 is 13 residues. Trimming pared 0 bases from V and 2 bases from J, leaving 4 bases between. Data came from immunoSEQ multiplex PCR; TCRdb stores just in-frame clones and leaves some out. There are roughly 400,000 clones in the sample; about 87% occur only once, and roughly 2% lies in the top ten. The J gene is TRBJ1-1, the V gene TRBV15; D gene unclear. The receptor comes from a woman aged 55-70 years with COVID-19, enrolled during active disease. The source material was peripheral blood. The DNA for the CDR3 is TGTGCCACCAGCAGAGAGGCCAACACTGAAGCTTTCTTT. Amino acids: CATSREANTEAFF.